This T cell receptor beta chain was sequenced in a study of blood T cells in healthy people across ages. For the second PCR, which ran for roughly 7 to 11 cycles, a sample-barcoded 5' primer and a J-beta primer mix were used. The template-switch adaptor, which had 12 random nucleotides, put a tag on each cDNA molecule. Each CDR3 protein gets one entry after TCRdb re-called the 5' RACE reads with MiXCR. The repertoire has fewer than 900,000 distinct CDR3 sequences, about 42% of them found once; the top ten carry less than 25%. Unmatched junction bases numbered 2, after V lost 3 bases and J lost 4 bases. There are 15 residues in the CDR3. Germline CDR1 and CDR2: DFQATT and SNEGSKA (reference sequence).

This clonotype originated in a woman in her sixties in good health. This chain connects TRBV20-1 to TRBJ2-3, with TRBD2 matching 15 bases. The source material was blood. CDR3 in DNA: TGCAGTGCTAGTGGACTAGCGGGAGGGCCAGATACGCAGTATTTT. Protein product: CSASGLAGGPDTQYF.